Shown below are 18 T cell receptor beta chains from a single sample sequenced in a study of beta chain features in type 1 diabetes. Study-wide results and limits: The study found moderately but significantly shorter TCRB CDR3s in all four CD4+ subsets of Type 1 diabetes patients.

As every portion of the isolated RNA was reverse transcribed, the sequencing read expressed TCRB transcripts. The method was immunoSEQ multiplex PCR; TCRdb's version includes in-frame clones alone and lacks a portion of them. Altogether roughly 100,000 clones are present, around 30% being singletons, with the ten largest covering more than 0.45%. The antigens these receptors bind are not known. The sample comprised central memory CD4+ T cells from blood. The receptors derive from a woman under 30 with type 1 diabetes.

J is TRBJ2-1 and V is TRBV11-2, with D perhaps TRBD1 (6 bases). The CDR3 loop spans 16 amino acids. Trimming took off 5 bases at V and 3 bases at J, with 17 bases between the two ends. Germline V CDR1 and CDR2: SGHAT, FQNNGV. CDR3 nucleotides: TGTGCCAGCAGCGACCGAACAGGGAACCTCTACAATGAGCAGTTCTTC. Its translation: CASSDRTGNLYNEQFF.

This clone turned up a few times. The rearrangement links TRBV6-5 to TRBJ1-5; TRBD1 matches 7 bases. The CDR3 is 15 residues long. Trimming took 5 bases from V and 2 from J; bases not matched to a gene: 6. Germline CDR1 and CDR2: MNHEY and SVGAGI. This CDR3 reads CASSTGVKGNQPQHF. CDR3 nucleotides: TGTGCCAGCAGTACAGGGGTGAAGGGCAATCAGCCCCAGCATTTT.

J is TRBJ2-1 and V is TRBV28; the D gene is possibly TRBD1 (6 bases). CDR1 and CDR2 from the germline V gene are MDHEN and SYDVKM. The V end lost 6 bases, the J end lost 4 bases, and 19 bases lay between the germline ends. The CDR3 covers 16 residues. CDR3 region: CASRGLGALRYNEQFF. In DNA form, the CDR3 reads TGTGCCAGCAGGGGATTGGGGGCCCTAAGGTACAATGAGCAGTTCTTC.

The chain joins TRBV20-1 to TRBJ2-3; D is ambiguous. V was trimmed by 6 bases and J by 5 bases, leaving 9 bases between them. The CDR3 runs to 11 residues. Germline CDR1 is DFQATT and CDR2 is SNEGSKA (reference sequence). CDR3 loop: CSASLGDTQYF. The DNA for the CDR3 is TGCAGTGCGTCCCTCGGAGATACGCAGTATTTT.

In this sample, this clone turned up a few times. CDR3 nucleotide sequence: TGTGCCAGCAGTCGACAGGGTAACACTGAAGCTTTCTTT. Translation: CASSRQGNTEAFF. This rearrangement joins TRBV5-4 to TRBJ1-1, with 7 bases aligning to TRBD1. The trim removed 5 bases at V and 2 bases at J, leaving 3 bases unmatched. Germline V gene data show CDR1 as SGHNT and CDR2 as YYREEE (reference sequence). CDR3 length: 13 residues.

This clone has only a few counts. This chain joins TRBV19 and TRBJ2-7; the D gene is possibly TRBD1 (5 bases). V shed 6 bases and J shed 5 bases, with 17 bases lying between them. The CDR3 covers 14 residues. Germline-derived CDR1 and CDR2 are LNHDA and SQIVND (reference sequence). The CDR3 is CASRAQQGLDEQYF. The CDR3 nucleotides are TGTGCCAGTAGAGCCCAGCAGGGTCTCGACGAGCAGTACTTC.

For the CDR3, the DNA is TGTGCCAGCTCAACTTTCGGAGGGAATGGCTACACCTTC. This translates into CASSTFGGNGYTF. The chain employs TRBV25-1 and TRBJ1-2; D ambiguous. V lost 8 bases to trimming and J lost 6 bases, with 16 bases between them. There are 13 residues in the CDR3. Germline assignment: CDR1 MGHDK and CDR2 SYGVNS.

This clone was seen a few times. This chain links TRBV7-2 with TRBJ2-5, with 9 bases lining up with TRBD2. V lost 6 bases and J lost 9; bases outside the gene matches: 11. This CDR3 has 14 amino acids. Germline V lookup: CDR1 SGHTA, CDR2 FQGNSA. The CDR3 spells CASRLAGPGGAQYF. CDR3 DNA: TGTGCCAGCAGGCTAGCGGGGCCTGGGGGGGCCCAGTACTTC.

The chain combines TRBV9 with TRBJ2-3, with 10 bases lining up with TRBD2. The germline V gene encodes CDR1 SGDLS and CDR2 YYNGEE. The CDR3 is 15 amino acids. V lost 2 bases, J lost 8 bases, and 8 bases stayed unmatched. This CDR3 reads CASSVNPSGSSTQYF. CDR3 DNA: TGTGCCAGCAGCGTCAATCCTAGCGGGAGTAGTACGCAGTATTTT.

The gene calls are TRBV29-1 and TRBJ1-2; 7 bases are a match to TRBD1. The CDR3 sequence is 13 residues long. CDR1 is SQVTM, CDR2 ANQGSEA, per germline. Trimming removed 4 bases from V and 0 bases from J; junction bases left unmatched: 2. The CDR3 DNA follows: TGCAGCGTTGGGGACAGAACTAACTATGGCTACACCTTC. Protein sequence: CSVGDRTNYGYTF.

V usage is TRBV6-1 and J usage is TRBJ2-5; TRBD1 might be the D (5 bases). The CDR3 spans 11 residues. CDR1 and CDR2 (germline): MNHNS, SASEGT. V lost 5 bases to trimming and J lost 14 bases, with 15 bases between them. CDR3 coding DNA: TGTGCCAGCAGTCCAATCGACAGACAATACTTC. The encoded protein is CASSPIDRQYF.

The sample holds a few counts of this clone. The rearrangement links TRBV30 to TRBJ1-5, with D hard to call. The CDR3 totals 13 residues. CDR1 is GTSNPN, CDR2 SVGIG, per germline (reference sequence). Trimming left V 2 bases short and J 5 bases short, with 10 bases between. CDR3 nucleotides: TGTGCCTGGAGTTCGGCGAGGGATCAGCCCCAGCATTTT. Translating gives CAWSSARDQPQHF.

This chain links TRBV29-1 with TRBJ1-1; 10 nucleotides agree with TRBD1. This CDR3 is built from 14 residues. The J segment lost 6 bases and the V segment lost 6 bases, leaving 10 bases of the junction unmatched. The germline V gene encodes CDR1 SQVTM and CDR2 ANQGSEA. The CDR3 DNA follows: TGCAGCGTCACGAGAGGACAGGGGGTGGCTGAAGCTTTCTTT. Its translation is CSVTRGQGVAEAFF.

This clone was recorded a few times. V and J are TRBV6-5 and TRBJ2-1; TRBD2 matches 9 bases. The CDR3 sequence is 14 residues long. The germline V gene has CDR1 MNHEY and CDR2 SVGAGI. J lost 5 bases, V lost 8 bases, and 7 bases had no gene match. The chain's CDR3 is CASGTSRSNNEQFF. The CDR3, as DNA: TGTGCCAGCGGGACTAGCCGCTCTAACAATGAGCAGTTCTTC.

The sample holds a few counts of this clone. The chain links TRBV7-9 to TRBJ2-7; the match to TRBD1 covers 9 bases. Per germline, CDR1 SEHNR and CDR2 FQNEAQ (reference sequence). With V trimmed by 5 bases and J by 0 bases, 5 bases remained unmatched. The CDR3 runs to 15 residues. In DNA, the CDR3 is TGTGCCAGCAGCCCAACACAGGGGGCCTCCTACGAGCAGTACTTC. Its translation: CASSPTQGASYEQYF.

The V gene is TRBV4-2, the J gene TRBJ2-3; 10 bases are a match to TRBD2. J gave up 5 bases and V 4 bases, and 6 bases lay outside the gene matches. CDR1 is LGHNA, CDR2 YNFKEQ, per germline. The CDR3 contains 15 residues. CDR3 region: CASSRAGGPLDTQYF. The CDR3 coding sequence is TGTGCCAGCAGCCGAGCGGGAGGGCCCCTAGATACGCAGTATTTT.

This clone was recorded a few times. V and J are TRBV5-8 and TRBJ2-6, with D possibly matching TRBD1 (5 bases). Germline V gene data show CDR1 as SGHTS and CDR2 as YDEGEE. The CDR3 totals 15 residues. The V and J ends lost 2 bases and 1 base respectively, with 7 bases between them. The CDR3 sequence: CASSLQVSGANVLTF. CDR3 in DNA: TGTGCCAGCAGCTTACAGGTATCTGGGGCCAACGTCCTGACTTTC.

This sequence joins TRBV10-3 and TRBJ1-1; D remains unclear. Per the germline V gene, CDR1 is ENHRY and CDR2 is SYGVKD. This CDR3 contains 12 residues. Trimming cost V 3 bases and J 11 bases, with 13 bases left between them. CDR3 in DNA: TGTGCCATCAGTGACCCCTCCTCCGGGGCTTTCTTT. The encoded protein is CAISDPSSGAFF.